The clone carrying this TCR beta chain was recorded a few times. The target antigen is unknown. Arm-PCR of CDR3 regions and iRepertoire HTBI primers were used to build TCR beta libraries. TCRdb redid the calling of the multiplex PCR reads with MiXCR, one entry per CDR3 protein. Among fewer than 450,000 distinct CDR3 sequences listed, 23% were seen once. The data derive from a study of regulatory T cells in long-lasting Graves disease. The CDR3 length is 17 residues. Germline CDR1 and CDR2: MGHRA and YSYEKL. With V trimmed by 0 bases and J by 4 bases, 9 bases remained unmatched. Findings and limits, study-wide: TRBV28, TRBJ1-2 and TRBJ2-5 emerged as the favored segments in persistent disease. A limited number of samples was an acknowledged limitation. Persistent Graves' patients showed less TCR diversity than newly diagnosed ones.

The sample's time point: persistent/refractory GD, antithyroid drugs over 5 years with positive TRAb. Preparation of the TCR library used RNA extracted from PBMCs. This material consisted of peripheral blood mononuclear cells (PBMCs), taken when the disease was refractory, from a patient treated with antithyroid drugs. The TCR comes from a female donor with Graves disease. This sequence joins TRBV4-1 and TRBJ2-5; 9 bases match TRBD1. The CDR3 loop reads CASSQEGTGTYGETQYF. The CDR3 DNA reads TGCGCCAGCAGCCAAGAAGGGACAGGGACATATGGAGAGACCCAGTACTTC.